This T cell receptor (beta chain) came from a study of blood T cell repertoires in COVID-19. For the study at large: COVID-19 samples, acute and convalescent, were from the United States, Italy and Spain. Nucleic acid was either cDNA or gDNA, and it came from T cells, B-cell-depleted T cells, or PBMCs.

This CDR3 contains 17 residues. Trimming left V 1 base short and J 3 bases short, with 18 bases between. Germline loops: CDR1 SGHRS, CDR2 YFSETQ. Per the authors' pipeline: Nucleated cell counts were estimated from reference gene primer amplification. Sequenced by immunoSEQ multiplex PCR; TCRdb stores in-frame clones only, minus some. V and J calls and clone size follow that table, whereas D and trimming were derived from the DNA. The data hold 55,000 to 75,000 clones, with 82% observed a single time. V and J are TRBV5-1 and TRBJ2-3, with TRBD2 as a possible D gene (7 bases). Material: peripheral blood. The sequence came from an elderly man with active COVID-19. CDR3 sequence: CASSLMAGARVTDTQYF. The CDR3 DNA sequence: TGCGCCAGCAGCTTGATGGCGGGGGCCAGAGTAACAGATACGCAGTATTTT.